The subject of this entry is one T cell receptor (beta chain). V was pared by 8 bases and J by 6 bases, with 19 bases between. CDR3 length equals 14 residues. Germline V gene lookup returns CDR1 MNHEY and CDR2 SVGAGI. Sequencing used immunoSEQ multiplex PCR; TCRdb keeps in-frame clones, though not all of them. Among about 160,000 clones listed, around 93% were seen once. This specimen belongs to a study of T cell responses to AZD1222 COVID-19 vaccine. The specimen was peripheral blood, collected on day 0 of AZD1222 vaccination. The TCR originated in an adult in good health. The chain combines TRBV6-5 with TRBJ1-1; D is perhaps TRBD1 (5 bases). The chain's CDR3 is CASSSGRAGAEAFF. The CDR3 nucleotides are TGTGCCAGCTCCTCGGGCAGGGCTGGGGCTGAAGCTTTCTTT.